Listed below are T cell receptor beta chains from one sample, sequenced in a study of shared clonotypes between healthy human individuals. Produced via immunoSEQ multiplex PCR; TCRdb's table is partial and in-frame only. The sample lists some 2 million clones, 85% to 95% occurring once. Sequencing input: naive CD4+ T cells sorted from blood. The source is a young man in good health. Both conserved end residues are part of each CDR3. Each record gives: clone size, J gene, D gene, V gene, CDR3 DNA, CDR3 protein. D genes are given only for firm matches. Where a row states a size, it is once, few, many or the class of an expanded clone; other rows omit it.

. TRBJ1-4 TRBD1 TRBV18 TGTGCCAGCTCACCGGACAGGAGCAATGAAAAACTGTTTTTT CASSPDRSNEKLFF
. TRBJ2-2 . TRBV11-2 TGTGCCAGCAGCTTCGGGGACACCGGGGAGCTGTTTTTT CASSFGDTGELFF
. TRBJ2-5 TRBD1 TRBV10-3 TGTGCCATCAGGGTCGGGACAGCCCAAGAGACCCAGTACTTC CAIRVGTAQETQYF
. TRBJ1-1 . TRBV5-4 TGTGCCAGCAGCTTACAGACAGCGAACACTGAAGCTTTCTTT CASSLQTANTEAFF
. TRBJ2-2 . TRBV10-3 TGTGCCATCAGTGAAAGCTCTTACACCGGGGAGCTGTTTTTT CAISESSYTGELFF
. TRBJ2-5 TRBD1 TRBV28 TGTGCCAGCAGTTTGACAGGGGGCAAGGGGGAGACCCAGTACTTC CASSLTGGKGETQYF
. TRBJ2-7 TRBD2 TRBV7-2 TGTGCCAGCAGCCGGGAGCGGGGGGTATCCTACGAGCAGTACTTC CASSRERGVSYEQYF
. TRBJ1-2 . TRBV28 TGTGCCAGCAGTGGGGACCGCGCCTATGGCTACACCTTC CASSGDRAYGYTF
. TRBJ2-7 . TRBV15 TGTGCCACCAGCAGAGATTCCATGGGCCCTATCTACGAGCAGTACTTC CATSRDSMGPIYEQYF
once TRBJ1-5 . TRBV7-9 TGTGCCAGCAGCTTCGGGACGGGAGTCAATCAGCCCCAGCATTTT CASSFGTGVNQPQHF
once TRBJ2-7 TRBD1 TRBV27 TGTGCCAGCAGCCCGACAGGGGGCGTGTACGAGCAGTACTTC CASSPTGGVYEQYF
. TRBJ2-7 . TRBV6-1 TGTGCCAGCAGGCAGGGGGGTGGCTACGAGCAGTACTTC CASRQGGGYEQYF
. TRBJ2-5 . TRBV5-6 TGTGCCAGCAGCTTGTATCAGGGGCGCGCCTCAGGGGAGACCCAGTACTTC CASSLYQGRASGETQYF
. TRBJ1-1 . TRBV6-6 TGTGCCAGCAGTTACGACCGGGATTGGGCTTTCTTT CASSYDRDWAFF
. TRBJ2-1 . TRBV27 TGTGCCAGCAGTTTATCGATTGGTGCTGAGCAGTTCTTC CASSLSIGAEQFF
. TRBJ2-3 . TRBV11-2 TGTGCCAGCAGCTTAAGGTTAGGCACAGATACGCAGTATTTT CASSLRLGTDTQYF
. TRBJ2-7 . TRBV21-1 TGTGCCAGCAGCAAAGAGGAGGAAACTACTGTCTACGAGCAGTACTTC CASSKEEETTVYEQYF
. TRBJ1-4 . TRBV6-5 TGTGCCAGCAGTTACTCTCTGGGTGTTGGGGAAAAACTGTTTTTT CASSYSLGVGEKLFF
. TRBJ1-1 . TRBV5-1 TGCGCCAGCAGCCCGAACAGGAACACTGAAGCTTTCTTT CASSPNRNTEAFF
. TRBJ2-7 TRBD1 TRBV7-2 TGTGCCAGCAGCTTAAACAGGGGTGGCGAGCAGTACTTC CASSLNRGGEQYF
. TRBJ2-7 . TRBV15 TGTGCCACCAGCAGAGATCTAGTCTCCTACGAGCAGTACTTC CATSRDLVSYEQYF
. TRBJ2-5 . TRBV15 TGTGCCACCAGCAGAGATAACACGGAGACCCAGTACTTC CATSRDNTETQYF
once TRBJ1-1 . TRBV6-5 TGTGCCAGCAAAAGGGGGGGAAGGACTGAAGCTTTCTTT CASKRGGRTEAFF
few TRBJ2-1 . TRBV2 TGTGCCAGCAGTGAATATGTTCCCGGACCGAGCTCCTACAATGAGCAGTTCTTC CASSEYVPGPSSYNEQFF
. TRBJ1-4 . TRBV18 TGTGCCAGCTCGCCGGGGAGGGTTCCCGTCGGAGCCGAAAAACTGTTTTTT CASSPGRVPVGAEKLFF
. TRBJ2-7 . TRBV4-3 TGCGCCAGCAGCCAAGCGATTTGGGCAGGGGCAAACTCCTACGAGCAGTACTTC CASSQAIWAGANSYEQYF
. TRBJ1-5 TRBD1 TRBV6-1 TGTGCCAGCAGCGGGACAGGATATCAGCCCCAGCATTTT CASSGTGYQPQHF
. TRBJ2-3 . TRBV5-1 TGCGCCAGCAGCTTTTACAACACAGATACGCAGTATTTT CASSFYNTDTQYF
once TRBJ1-2 . TRBV7-2 TGTGCCAGCAGCTCCTCAGCCGTCTATGGCTACACCTTC CASSSSAVYGYTF
. TRBJ2-2 . TRBV11-3 TGTGCCAGCAGCAGACAGGGAGGTAACACCGGGGAGCTGTTTTTT CASSRQGGNTGELFF